These 18 T cell receptor beta chains were sequenced from one sample in a study of cytomegalovirus exposure and HLA in healthy donors. PCR used 60 Vbeta primers and 13 Jbeta primers. Measured with immunoSEQ multiplex PCR; TCRdb has only the in-frame clones, and not every one. This table has 60,000 to 80,000 clones, approximately 60% appearing once. The sample comprised PBMCs. These receptor sequences come from a man younger than 45 in good health and CMV-seronegative.

The V gene is TRBV6-6, the J gene TRBJ1-2; 9 nucleotides line up with TRBD1. V trimming: 4 bases; J trimming: 4 bases; junction bases outside the gene matches: 4. This CDR3 region has 14 residues. Germline values: CDR1 MNHNY, CDR2 SVGAGI (reference sequence). CDR3 DNA: TGTGCCAGCAGTTTTCCGGGACAGGGCTATGGCTACACCTTC. This gives the protein CASSFPGQGYGYTF.

This clone was recorded only once. V and J are TRBV4-2 and TRBJ2-7, with a possible D match to TRBD1 (6 bases). The CDR3 is made up of 15 amino acids. Per germline, CDR1 LGHNA and CDR2 YNFKEQ. V lost 4 bases and J lost 2, with 15 bases in between. CDR3 protein: CASSLLRDTPYEQYF. The CDR3 coding sequence is TGTGCCAGCAGCCTCCTCCGGGACACACCCTACGAGCAGTACTTC.

V is TRBV5-1 and J is TRBJ2-5; 15 bases match TRBD2. The CDR3 has 16 residues. Germline V CDR1 and CDR2: SGHRS, YFSETQ. Losses at the gene ends were 7 bases for V and 2 bases for J; bases not matched to a gene: 6. This CDR3 reads CASGPGLAGGQETQYF. Written as DNA, the CDR3 is TGCGCCAGCGGGCCGGGACTAGCGGGGGGACAAGAGACCCAGTACTTC.

The rearrangement links TRBV6-1 to TRBJ1-6, with 8 bases matching TRBD1. The CDR3 is 15 amino acids. Germline CDR1 and CDR2: MNHNS and SASEGT. J lost 9 bases, V lost 5 bases, and 9 bases had no gene match. Here the CDR3 reads CASSQGTGGISPLHF. CDR3 sequence (DNA): TGTGCCAGCAGTCAGGGGACAGGCGGGATTTCACCCCTCCACTTT.

This clone was detected only a few times. The chain carries TRBV6-5 and TRBJ1-4, with 8 bases aligning to TRBD1. CDR3 length: 13 residues. V lost 8 bases, J lost 5 bases, and 4 bases stayed unmatched. Germline V gene sequence: CDR1 MNHEY, CDR2 SVGAGI. DNA of the CDR3: TGTGCCAGCGGACAGGGTGGAAATGAAAAACTGTTTTTT. Residues: CASGQGGNEKLFF.

The chain recombines TRBV29-1 with TRBJ1-1; tentatively, D is TRBD1 (6 bases). V gave up 6 bases and J gave up 6 bases, with 14 bases separating them. CDR3 length: 12 amino acids. From germline, CDR1 is SQVTM and CDR2 ANQGSEA. DNA for the CDR3: TGCAGCGTCCGGAGGGGGGGCGCTGAAGCTTTCTTT. Protein product: CSVRRGGAEAFF.

The chain combines TRBV2 with TRBJ1-5; D uncertain. The CDR3 consists of 16 residues. V was shortened by 5 bases and J by 0 bases, with 14 bases between the two germline ends. Germline V gene lookup returns CDR1 SNHLY and CDR2 FYNNEI. CDR3 coding DNA: TGTGCCAGCAGTTCTCGCACAGCCTCTAGCAATCAGCCCCAGCATTTT. This translates into CASSSRTASSNQPQHF.

This sequence joins TRBV11-2 and TRBJ2-5, with 8 bases lining up with TRBD2. The CDR3 is 14 amino acids. Germline lookup yields CDR1 SGHAT and CDR2 FQNNGV. V lost 3 bases, J lost 4 bases, and 4 bases stayed unmatched. In DNA, the CDR3 is TGTGCCAGCAGCTTTACGGGGGGGCCAGAGACCCAGTACTTC. Its translation is CASSFTGGPETQYF.

This clone was observed a single time. The rearrangement uses TRBV6-5 and TRBJ2-5; 8 nucleotides line up with TRBD1. Germline CDR1 reads MNHEY; CDR2 reads SVGAGI. This CDR3 contains 16 residues. The V and J ends lost 0 bases and 6 bases, in that order; junction bases with no gene match: 9. The CDR3 bases are TGTGCCAGCAGTTACTCTCCAGGACAGGGTAGAAAGACCCAGTACTTC. It yields the protein CASSYSPGQGRKTQYF.

The chain uses TRBV27 and TRBJ2-5; tentatively, D is TRBD1 (6 bases). Germline V gene lookup returns CDR1 MNHEY and CDR2 SMNVEV (reference sequence). The CDR3 runs 15 residues. Between the trimmed V and J ends, which lost 2 bases and 5 bases, there was a span of 15 bases. This chain's CDR3 is CASSLGRQVPETQYF. CDR3 sequence (DNA): TGTGCCAGCAGTTTAGGTCGACAGGTACCGGAGACCCAGTACTTC.

This clone was found a few times. J is TRBJ1-1 and V is TRBV30; perhaps TRBD1 as D (6 bases). The CDR3 contains 13 residues. The germline gives CDR1 GTSNPN, CDR2 SVGIG (reference sequence). V lost 2 bases and J 1 base, leaving 8 bases between the germline ends. The CDR3 coding sequence is TGTGCCTGGAGTCCGGGACAGAACACTGAAGCTTTCTTT. Translating gives CAWSPGQNTEAFF. The variable domain in full, with the rest retrieved from reference TRBV30 and TRBJ1-1, is SQTIHQWPATLVQPVGSPLSLECTVEGTSNPNLYWYRQAAGRGLQLLFYSVGIGQISSEVPQNLSASRPQDRQFILSSKKLLLSDSGFYLCAWSPGQNTEAFFGQGTRLTVV.

The V and J genes are TRBV6-5 and TRBJ2-7; TRBD1 agrees at 8 bases. Unmatched junction bases numbered 7, after V lost 6 bases and J lost 0 bases. This CDR3 spans 15 amino acids. Germline-derived CDR1 and CDR2 are MNHEY and SVGAGI. The CDR3 protein is CASRDPTGVSYEQYF. The CDR3 coding sequence is TGTGCCAGCAGGGACCCGACAGGGGTCTCCTACGAGCAGTACTTC.

This chain uses TRBV7-9 with TRBJ2-5, with D perhaps TRBD1 (6 bases). The CDR3 length is 13 residues. Germline loops: CDR1 SEHNR, CDR2 FQNEAQ (reference sequence). V was clipped by 6 bases and J by 5 bases, with 13 bases between them. The CDR3 sequence is CASRQDSLETQYF. The CDR3 bases are TGTGCCAGCAGACAGGACAGTTTGGAGACCCAGTACTTC.

This chain uses TRBV4-2 with TRBJ2-3; 8 bases are a match to TRBD2. Germline values: CDR1 LGHNA, CDR2 YNFKEQ. The V and J ends lost 0 bases and 3 bases, in that order; junction bases with no gene match: 8. The CDR3 has 17 residues. CDR3 DNA: TGTGCCAGCAGCCAAGAAGGTAGAATAGCGGGGACAGATACGCAGTATTTT. Its translation is CASSQEGRIAGTDTQYF.

This sequence joins TRBV15 and TRBJ2-3; D gene ambiguous. V was cut by 3 bases and J by 3 bases, with 4 bases left in between. Germline V gene data show CDR1 as LNHNV and CDR2 as YYDKDF (reference sequence). The CDR3 is 12 amino acids. The CDR3 sequence is CATSSETDTQYF. CDR3 nucleotide sequence: TGTGCCACCAGCAGTGAGACAGATACGCAGTATTTT. The variable domain in full, completed from reference TRBV15 and TRBJ2-3, reads DAMVIQNPRYQVTQFGKPVTLSCSQTLNHNVMYWYQQKSSQAPKLLFHYYDKDFNNEADTPDNFQSRRPNTSFCFLDIRSPGLGDTAMYLCATSSETDTQYFGPGTRLTVL.

This clone was picked up a small number of times. Other DNA sequences from this sample encode an identical CDR3 as well. The chain couples TRBV4-1 to TRBJ2-7, with 10 bases lining up with TRBD1. This CDR3 is 14 amino acids long. The V gene end was trimmed by 4 bases and the J gene end by 3 bases; junction bases not matched to a gene: 3. Germline V gives CDR1 MGHRA, CDR2 YSYEKL. CDR3 DNA: TGCGCCAGCAGCCCCGGGACAGGGGACTACGAGCAGTACTTC. The encoded protein is CASSPGTGDYEQYF.

In this sample, this clone turned up a few times. The rearrangement joins TRBV6-5 to TRBJ2-7; D gene unclear. There are 14 residues in the CDR3. Trimming removed 2 bases from V and 4 bases from J, with 12 bases in between. Germline V gene lookup returns CDR1 MNHEY and CDR2 SVGAGI. CDR3 DNA: TGTGCCAGCAGTTACGGGCAGATACGGTACGAGCAGTACTTC. It encodes CASSYGQIRYEQYF.

The J gene is TRBJ1-4, the V gene TRBV4-1; D is possibly TRBD1 (5 bases). CDR1 MGHRA and CDR2 YSYEKL come from the germline V gene. The CDR3 runs 14 residues. V was pared by 1 base and J by 6 bases, with 9 bases between. The CDR3 here is CASSQVQEDEKLFF. In DNA, the CDR3 is TGCGCCAGCAGCCAAGTACAGGAAGATGAAAAACTGTTTTTT.